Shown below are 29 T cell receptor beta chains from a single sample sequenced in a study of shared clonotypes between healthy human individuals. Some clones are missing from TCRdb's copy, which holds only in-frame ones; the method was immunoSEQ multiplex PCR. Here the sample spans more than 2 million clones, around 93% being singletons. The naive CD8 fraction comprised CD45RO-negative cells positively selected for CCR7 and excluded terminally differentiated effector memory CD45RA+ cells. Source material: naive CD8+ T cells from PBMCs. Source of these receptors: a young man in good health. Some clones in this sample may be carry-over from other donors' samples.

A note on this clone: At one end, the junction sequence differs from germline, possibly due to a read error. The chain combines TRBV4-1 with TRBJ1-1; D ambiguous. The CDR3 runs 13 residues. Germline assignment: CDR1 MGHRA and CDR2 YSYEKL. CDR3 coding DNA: TGCGCCAGCAGCCAAGATAGCTGGCAAGAGTACCAGTTT. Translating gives CASSQDSWQEYQF.

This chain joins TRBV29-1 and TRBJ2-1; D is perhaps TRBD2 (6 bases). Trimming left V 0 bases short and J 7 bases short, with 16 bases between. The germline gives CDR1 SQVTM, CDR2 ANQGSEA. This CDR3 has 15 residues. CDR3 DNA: TGCAGCGTTGAAGAACCCATGGGGCGGGAAAATGAGCAGTTCTTC. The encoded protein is CSVEEPMGRENEQFF.

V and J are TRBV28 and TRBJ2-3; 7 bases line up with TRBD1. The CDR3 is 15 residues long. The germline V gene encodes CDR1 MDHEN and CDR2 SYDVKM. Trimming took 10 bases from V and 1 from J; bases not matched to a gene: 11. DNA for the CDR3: TGTGCCACGGGGACAGTGAGGGAAGGCACAGATACGCAGTATTTT. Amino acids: CATGTVREGTDTQYF.

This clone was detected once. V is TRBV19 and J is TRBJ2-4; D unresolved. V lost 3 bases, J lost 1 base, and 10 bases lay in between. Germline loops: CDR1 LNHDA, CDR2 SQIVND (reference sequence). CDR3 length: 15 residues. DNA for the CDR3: TGTGCCAGTAGTATCCCCACGTGGGCCAAAAACATTCAGTACTTC. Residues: CASSIPTWAKNIQYF.

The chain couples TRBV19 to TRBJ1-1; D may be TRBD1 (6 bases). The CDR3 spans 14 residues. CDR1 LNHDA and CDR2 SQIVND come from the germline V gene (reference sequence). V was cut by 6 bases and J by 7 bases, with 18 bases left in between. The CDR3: CASSPSGGLIEAFF. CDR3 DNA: TGTGCCAGTAGCCCTAGTGGGGGGCTGATTGAAGCTTTCTTT.

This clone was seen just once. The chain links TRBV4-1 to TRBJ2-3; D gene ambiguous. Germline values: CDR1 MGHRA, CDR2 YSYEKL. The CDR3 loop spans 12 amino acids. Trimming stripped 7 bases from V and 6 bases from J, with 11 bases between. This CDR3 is CASTNWADTQYF. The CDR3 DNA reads TGCGCCAGCACCAATTGGGCGGATACGCAGTATTTT.

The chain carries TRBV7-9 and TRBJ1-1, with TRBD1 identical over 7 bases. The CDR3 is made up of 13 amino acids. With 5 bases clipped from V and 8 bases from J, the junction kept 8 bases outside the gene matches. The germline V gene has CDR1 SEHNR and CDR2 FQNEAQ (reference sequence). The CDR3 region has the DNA TGTGCCAGCAGCGCGCCGACGGACAGGGAAGCTTTCTTT. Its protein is CASSAPTDREAFF.

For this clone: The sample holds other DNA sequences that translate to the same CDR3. The DNA of the CDR3 is TGCAGCGTTGGTTCGTCCTACGAGCAGTACTTC. This sequence encodes CSVGSSYEQYF. The chain links TRBV29-1 to TRBJ2-7; unclear D gene. Trimming took 4 bases from V and 1 from J, leaving 5 bases between them. The CDR3 loop spans 11 amino acids. Per the germline V gene, CDR1 is SQVTM and CDR2 is ANQGSEA.

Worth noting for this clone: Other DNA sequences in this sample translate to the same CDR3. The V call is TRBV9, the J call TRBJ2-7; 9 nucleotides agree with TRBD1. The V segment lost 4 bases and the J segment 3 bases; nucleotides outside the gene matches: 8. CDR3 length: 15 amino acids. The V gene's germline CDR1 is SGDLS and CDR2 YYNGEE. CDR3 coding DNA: TGTGCCAGCAGCCCCGGGGACAGGGCAGGCTACGAGCAGTACTTC. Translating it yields CASSPGDRAGYEQYF.

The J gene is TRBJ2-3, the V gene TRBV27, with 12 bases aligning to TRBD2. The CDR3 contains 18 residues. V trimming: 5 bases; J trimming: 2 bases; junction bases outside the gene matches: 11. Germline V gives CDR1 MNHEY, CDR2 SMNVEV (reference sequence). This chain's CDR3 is CASSIPLTSGRLTDTQYF. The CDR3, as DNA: TGTGCCAGCAGTATCCCATTAACTAGCGGGAGGCTCACAGATACGCAGTATTTT.

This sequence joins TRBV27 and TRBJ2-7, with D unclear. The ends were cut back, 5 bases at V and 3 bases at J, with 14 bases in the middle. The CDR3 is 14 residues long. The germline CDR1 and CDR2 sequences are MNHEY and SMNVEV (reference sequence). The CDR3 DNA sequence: TGTGCCAGCAGTCCGGGTACGCGCCTCTACGAGCAGTACTTC. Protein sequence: CASSPGTRLYEQYF.

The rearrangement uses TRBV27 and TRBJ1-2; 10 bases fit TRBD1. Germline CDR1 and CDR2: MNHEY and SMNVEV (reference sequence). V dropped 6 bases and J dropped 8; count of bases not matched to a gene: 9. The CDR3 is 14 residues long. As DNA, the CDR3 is TGTGCCAGCAGGGCGATCGGGACAGGGGAGGGCTACACCTTC. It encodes CASRAIGTGEGYTF.

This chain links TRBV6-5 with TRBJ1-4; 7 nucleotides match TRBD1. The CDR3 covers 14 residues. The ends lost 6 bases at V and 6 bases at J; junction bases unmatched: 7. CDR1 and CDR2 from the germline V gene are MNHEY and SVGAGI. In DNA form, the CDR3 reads TGTGCCAGCAGGGCTGACAGGGCGGATGAAAAACTGTTTTTT. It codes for CASRADRADEKLFF.

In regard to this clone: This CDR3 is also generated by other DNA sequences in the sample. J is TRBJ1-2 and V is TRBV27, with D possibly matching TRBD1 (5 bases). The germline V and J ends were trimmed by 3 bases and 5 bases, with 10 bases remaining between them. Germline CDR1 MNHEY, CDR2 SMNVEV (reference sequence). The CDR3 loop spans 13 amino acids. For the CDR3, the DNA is TGTGCCAGCAGTTTTGGGGGAAGTTATGGCTACACCTTC. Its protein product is CASSFGGSYGYTF.

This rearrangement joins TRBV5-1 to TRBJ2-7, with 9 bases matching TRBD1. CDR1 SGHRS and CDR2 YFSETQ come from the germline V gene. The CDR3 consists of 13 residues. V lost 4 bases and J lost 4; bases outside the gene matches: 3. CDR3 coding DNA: TGCGCCAGCAGCCAGGACAGGGGATACGAGCAGTACTTC. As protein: CASSQDRGYEQYF.

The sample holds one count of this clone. The CDR3 reads CASSLSRGEKLFF. DNA for the CDR3: TGTGCCAGCAGCTTGTCCCGTGGTGAAAAACTGTTTTTT. The chain links TRBV5-4 to TRBJ1-4; D remains unclear. V was pared by 1 base and J by 7 bases, with 8 bases between. The V gene's germline CDR1 is SGHNT and CDR2 YYREEE (reference sequence). There are 13 residues in the CDR3.

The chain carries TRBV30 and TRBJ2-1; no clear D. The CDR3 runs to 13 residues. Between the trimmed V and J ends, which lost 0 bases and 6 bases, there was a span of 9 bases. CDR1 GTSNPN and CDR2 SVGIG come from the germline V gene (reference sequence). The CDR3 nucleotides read TGTGCCTGGAGTGTAGGTTCCGCCAATGAGCAGTTCTTC. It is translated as CAWSVGSANEQFF.

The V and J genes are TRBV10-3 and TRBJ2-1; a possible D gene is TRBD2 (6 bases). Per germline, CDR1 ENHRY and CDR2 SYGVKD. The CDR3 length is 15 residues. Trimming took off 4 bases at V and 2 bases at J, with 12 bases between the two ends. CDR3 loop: CAISAGTGAYNEQFF. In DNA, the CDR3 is TGTGCCATCAGTGCGGGGACGGGAGCCTACAATGAGCAGTTCTTC.

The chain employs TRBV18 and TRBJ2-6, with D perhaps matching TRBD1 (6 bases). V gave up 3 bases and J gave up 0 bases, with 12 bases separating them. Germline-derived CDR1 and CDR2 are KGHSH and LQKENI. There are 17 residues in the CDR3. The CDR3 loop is CASSPDSASSGANVLTF. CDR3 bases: TGTGCCAGCTCACCGGACAGTGCAAGCTCTGGGGCCAACGTCCTGACTTTC.

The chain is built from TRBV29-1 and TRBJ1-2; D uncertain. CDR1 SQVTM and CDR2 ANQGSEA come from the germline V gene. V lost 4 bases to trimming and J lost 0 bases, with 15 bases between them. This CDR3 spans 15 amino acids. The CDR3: CSVATVQLTNYGYTF. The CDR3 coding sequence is TGCAGCGTTGCCACAGTACAACTTACTAACTATGGCTACACCTTC. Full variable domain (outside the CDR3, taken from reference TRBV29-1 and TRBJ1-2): SAVISQKPSRDICQRGTSLTIQCQVDSQVTMMFWYRQQPGQSLTLIATANQGSEATYESGFVIDKFPISRPNLTFSTLTVSNMSPEDSSIYLCSVATVQLTNYGYTFGSGTRLTVV.

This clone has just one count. CDR3 coding DNA: TGTGCCAGCAGCTTAGTTATGGGCTCCTACAATGAGCAGTTCTTC. This translates into CASSLVMGSYNEQFF. The gene calls are TRBV11-2 and TRBJ2-1; D not resolved. There are 15 residues in the CDR3. Looked up from germline, CDR1 is SGHAT and CDR2 is FQNNGV. V lost 1 base, J lost 0 bases, and 7 bases lay in between. Full variable domain (rest looked up from reference TRBV11-2 and TRBJ2-1): EAGVAQSPRYKIIEKRQSVAFWCNPISGHATLYWYQQILGQGPKLLIQFQNNGVVDDSQLPKDRFSAERLKGVDSTLKIQPAKLEDSAVYLCASSLVMGSYNEQFFGPGTRLTVL.

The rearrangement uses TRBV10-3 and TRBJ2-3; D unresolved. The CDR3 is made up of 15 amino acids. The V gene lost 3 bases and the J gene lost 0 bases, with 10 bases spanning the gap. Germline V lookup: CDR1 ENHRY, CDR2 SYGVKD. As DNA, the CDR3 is TGTGCCATCAGTGACTCCATGATGAGCACAGATACGCAGTATTTT. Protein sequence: CAISDSMMSTDTQYF.

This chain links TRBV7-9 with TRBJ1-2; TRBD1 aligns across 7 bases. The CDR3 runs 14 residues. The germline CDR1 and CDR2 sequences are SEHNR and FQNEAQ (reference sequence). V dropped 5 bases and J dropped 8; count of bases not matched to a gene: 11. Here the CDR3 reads CASSPSETGWGYTF. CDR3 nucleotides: TGTGCCAGCAGCCCCAGCGAGACAGGGTGGGGCTACACCTTC.

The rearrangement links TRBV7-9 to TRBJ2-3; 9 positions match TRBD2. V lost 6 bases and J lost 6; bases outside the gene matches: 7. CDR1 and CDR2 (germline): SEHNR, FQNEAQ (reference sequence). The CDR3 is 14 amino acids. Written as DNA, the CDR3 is TGTGCCAGCAGTTCCGGGACTAGCTTTGATACGCAGTATTTT. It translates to CASSSGTSFDTQYF.

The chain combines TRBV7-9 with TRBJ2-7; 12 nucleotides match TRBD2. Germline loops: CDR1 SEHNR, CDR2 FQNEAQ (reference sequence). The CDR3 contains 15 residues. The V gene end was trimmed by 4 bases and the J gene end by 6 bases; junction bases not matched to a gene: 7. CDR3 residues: CASSSTSGSFGEQYF. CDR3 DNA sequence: TGTGCCAGCAGCTCGACTAGCGGGAGTTTTGGCGAGCAGTACTTC.

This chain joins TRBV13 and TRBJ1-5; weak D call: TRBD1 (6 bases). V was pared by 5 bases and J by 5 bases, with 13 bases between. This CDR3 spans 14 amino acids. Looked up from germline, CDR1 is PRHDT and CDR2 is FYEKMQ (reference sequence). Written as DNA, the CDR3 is TGTGCCAGCAGCCTAAACAGGGAGGATCAGCCCCAGCATTTT. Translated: CASSLNREDQPQHF.

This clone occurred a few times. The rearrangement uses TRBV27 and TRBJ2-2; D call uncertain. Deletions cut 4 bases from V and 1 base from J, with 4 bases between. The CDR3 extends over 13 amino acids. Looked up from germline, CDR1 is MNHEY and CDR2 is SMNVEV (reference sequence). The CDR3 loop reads CASSWGNTGELFF. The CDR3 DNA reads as TGTGCCAGCAGTTGGGGGAACACCGGGGAGCTGTTTTTT.

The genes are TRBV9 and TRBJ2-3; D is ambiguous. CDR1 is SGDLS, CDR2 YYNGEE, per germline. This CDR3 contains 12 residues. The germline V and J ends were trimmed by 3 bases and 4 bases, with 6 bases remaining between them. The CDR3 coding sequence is TGTGCCAGCAGCGCGCTTTCAGATACGCAGTATTTT. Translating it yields CASSALSDTQYF.

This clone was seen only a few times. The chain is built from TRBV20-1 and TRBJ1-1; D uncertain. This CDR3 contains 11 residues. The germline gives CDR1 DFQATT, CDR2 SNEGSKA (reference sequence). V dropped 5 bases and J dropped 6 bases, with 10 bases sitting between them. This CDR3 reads CSALPASEAFF. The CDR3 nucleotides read TGCAGTGCTCTTCCCGCCTCTGAAGCTTTCTTT.